Listed below are T cell receptor beta chains from one sample, sequenced in a study of cytomegalovirus exposure and HLA in healthy donors. Profiling relied on immunoSEQ multiplex PCR, and the TCRdb table lists in-frame clones only, not all of them. The table includes around 200,000 clones, about three quarters detected once. Sequencing was carried out using PBMCs. All receptors derive from a man aged 18 to 30 in good health and CMV-seronegative. Each CDR3 is given with its conserved first and last residue. A D gene is named only where the DNA matches it firmly. The size entry is marked missing in some rows and otherwise reads once, few, many or a size class.

V	J	D	size	CDR3	DNA
TRBV6-6	TRBJ1-2	-	-	CASRTETWGYTF	TGTGCCAGCAGGACGGAGACGTGGGGCTACACCTTC
TRBV28	TRBJ2-2	-	-	CASRIQESGELFF	TGTGCCAGCAGGATACAGGAATCCGGGGAGCTGTTTTTT
TRBV19	TRBJ1-6	-	-	CASRGGAVNNSPLHF	TGTGCCAGTAGGGGCGGGGCGGTGAATAATTCACCCCTCCACTTT
TRBV7-2	TRBJ2-1	-	-	CASSSDTEQFF	TGTGCCAGCAGCTCCGACACTGAGCAGTTCTTC
TRBV14	TRBJ2-2	TRBD2	once	CASSEISGRETGELFF	TGTGCCAGCAGCGAAATTAGCGGGAGGGAAACCGGGGAGCTGTTTTTT
TRBV7-9	TRBJ2-5	-	-	CASSLQETQYF	TGTGCCAGCAGCCTACAAGAGACCCAGTACTTC
TRBV19	TRBJ2-7	-	-	CASSATGWDNEQYF	TGTGCCAGTAGTGCTACAGGGTGGGACAACGAGCAGTACTTC
TRBV19	TRBJ2-1	TRBD2	-	CASGLAGPSSYNEQFF	TGTGCCAGCGGACTAGCGGGCCCGAGCTCCTACAATGAGCAGTTCTTC
TRBV30	TRBJ1-1	-	-	CAWTYAAGTEAFF	TGTGCCTGGACCTACGCCGCGGGCACTGAAGCTTTCTTT
TRBV25-1	TRBJ2-1	TRBD2	-	CASSEINLLADSYNEQFF	TGTGCCAGCAGTGAAATTAATCTACTAGCGGACTCCTACAATGAGCAGTTCTTC
TRBV5-1	TRBJ2-3	-	-	CASSLAESSTDTQYF	TGCGCCAGCAGCTTGGCCGAGTCAAGCACAGATACGCAGTATTTT
TRBV5-6	TRBJ2-5	-	-	CASSLAFGETQYF	TGTGCCAGCAGCTTGGCGTTCGGAGAGACCCAGTACTTC
TRBV18	TRBJ2-3	TRBD2	-	CASSPPMGGSRTDTQYF	TGTGCCAGCTCACCCCCCATGGGGGGGTCCCGCACAGATACGCAGTATTTT
TRBV27	TRBJ1-2	TRBD1	-	CASSLHRGNYGYTF	TGTGCCAGCAGTTTACACAGGGGTAACTATGGCTACACCTTC
TRBV7-8	TRBJ2-5	-	-	CASSLGSIQETQYF	TGTGCCAGCAGCTTGGGCAGCATCCAAGAGACCCAGTACTTC
TRBV5-1	TRBJ2-1	-	-	CASSFSPKLNNEQFF	TGCGCCAGCAGCTTTAGCCCTAAACTAAACAATGAGCAGTTCTTC
TRBV7-2	TRBJ1-6	TRBD1	-	CASSLPDRVSSPLHF	TGTGCCAGCAGCTTACCCGACAGGGTAAGTTCACCCCTCCACTTT